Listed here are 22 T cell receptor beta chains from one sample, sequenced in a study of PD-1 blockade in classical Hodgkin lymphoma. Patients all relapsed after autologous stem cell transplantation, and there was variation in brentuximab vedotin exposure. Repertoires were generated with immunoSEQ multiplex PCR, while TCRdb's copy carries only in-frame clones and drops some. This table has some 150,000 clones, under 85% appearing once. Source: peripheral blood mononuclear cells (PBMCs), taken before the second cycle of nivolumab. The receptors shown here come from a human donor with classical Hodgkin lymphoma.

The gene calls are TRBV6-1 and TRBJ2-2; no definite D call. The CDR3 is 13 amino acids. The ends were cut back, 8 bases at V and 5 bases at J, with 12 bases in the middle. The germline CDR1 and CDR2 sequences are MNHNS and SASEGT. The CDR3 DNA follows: TGTGCCAGCTGCTTGGTTGTGACCGGGGAGCTGTTTTTT. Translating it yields CASCLVVTGELFF.

The CDR3 spells CASSLEWADTQYF. As DNA, the CDR3 is TGTGCCAGCAGCTTAGAGTGGGCCGATACGCAGTATTTT. The genes are TRBV7-2 and TRBJ2-3, with D uncertain. The CDR3 covers 13 residues. Germline lookup yields CDR1 SGHTA and CDR2 FQGNSA. V was pared by 1 base and J by 6 bases, with 8 bases between.

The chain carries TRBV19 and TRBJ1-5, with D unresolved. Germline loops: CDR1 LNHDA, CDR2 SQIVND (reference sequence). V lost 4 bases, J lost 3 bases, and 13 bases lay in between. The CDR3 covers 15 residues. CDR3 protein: CASSTHLGPNQPQHF. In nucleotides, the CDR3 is TGTGCCAGTAGTACCCATTTAGGGCCCAATCAGCCCCAGCATTTT.

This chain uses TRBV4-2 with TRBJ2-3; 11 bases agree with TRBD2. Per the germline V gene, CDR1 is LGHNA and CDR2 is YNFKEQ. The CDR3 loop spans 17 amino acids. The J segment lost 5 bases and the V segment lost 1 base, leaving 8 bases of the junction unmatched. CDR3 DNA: TGTGCCAGCAGCCAAGCCACTAGCGGGGGTCCACAAGATACGCAGTATTTT. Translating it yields CASSQATSGGPQDTQYF.

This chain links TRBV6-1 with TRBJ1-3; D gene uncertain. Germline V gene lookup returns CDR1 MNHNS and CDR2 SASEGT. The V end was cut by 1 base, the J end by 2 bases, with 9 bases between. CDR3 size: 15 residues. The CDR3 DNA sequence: TGTGCCAGCAGTGAAGAGGGCATCGCTGGAAACACCATATATTTT. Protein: CASSEEGIAGNTIYF.

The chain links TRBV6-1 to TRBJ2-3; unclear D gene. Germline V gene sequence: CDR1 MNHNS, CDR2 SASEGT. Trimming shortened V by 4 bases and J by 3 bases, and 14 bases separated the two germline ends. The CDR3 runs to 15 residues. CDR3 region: CASSAPARSTDTQYF. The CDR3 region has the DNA TGTGCCAGCAGTGCACCCGCCCGGAGTACAGATACGCAGTATTTT.

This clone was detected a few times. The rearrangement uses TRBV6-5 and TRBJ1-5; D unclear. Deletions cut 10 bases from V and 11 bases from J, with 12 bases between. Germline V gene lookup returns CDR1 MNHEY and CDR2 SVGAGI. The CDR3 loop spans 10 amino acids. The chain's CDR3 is CATGRESQHF. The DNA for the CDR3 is TGTGCCACCGGTCGGGAGTCCCAGCATTTT.

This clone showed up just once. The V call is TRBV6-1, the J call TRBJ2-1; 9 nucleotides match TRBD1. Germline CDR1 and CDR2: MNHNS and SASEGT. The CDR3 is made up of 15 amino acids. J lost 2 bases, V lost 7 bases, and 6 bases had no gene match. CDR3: CASTPTGGAYNEQFF. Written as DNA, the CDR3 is TGTGCCAGCACCCCAACAGGGGGCGCCTACAATGAGCAGTTCTTC.

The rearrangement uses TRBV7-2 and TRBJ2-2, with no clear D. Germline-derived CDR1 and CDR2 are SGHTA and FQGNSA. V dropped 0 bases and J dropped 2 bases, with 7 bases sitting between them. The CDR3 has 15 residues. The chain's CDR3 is CASSLAPANTGELFF. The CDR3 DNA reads TGTGCCAGCAGCTTAGCGCCGGCCAACACCGGGGAGCTGTTTTTT. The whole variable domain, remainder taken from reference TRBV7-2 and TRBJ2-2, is GAGVSQSPSNKVTEKGKDVELRCDPISGHTALYWYRQSLGQGLEFLIYFQGNSAPDKSGLPSDRFSAERTGGSVSTLTIQRTQQEDSAVYLCASSLAPANTGELFFGEGSRLTVL.

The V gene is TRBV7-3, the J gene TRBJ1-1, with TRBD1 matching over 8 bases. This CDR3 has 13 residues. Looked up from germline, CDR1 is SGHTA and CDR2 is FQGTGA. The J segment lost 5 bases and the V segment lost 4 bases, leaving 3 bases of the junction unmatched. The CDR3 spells CASSSDRETEAFF. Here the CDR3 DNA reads TGTGCCAGCAGCTCGGACAGGGAAACTGAAGCTTTCTTT. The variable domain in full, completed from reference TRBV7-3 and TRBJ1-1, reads GAGVSQTPSNKVTEKGKYVELRCDPISGHTALYWYRQSLGQGPEFLIYFQGTGAADDSGLPNDRFFAVRPEGSVSTLKIQRTERGDSAVYLCASSSDRETEAFFGQGTRLTVV.

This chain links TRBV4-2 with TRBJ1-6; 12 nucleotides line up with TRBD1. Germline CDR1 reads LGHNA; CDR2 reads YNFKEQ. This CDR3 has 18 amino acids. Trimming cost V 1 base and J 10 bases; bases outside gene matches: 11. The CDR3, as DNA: TGTGCCAGCAGCCAAGGACTACCGGGACAGGGGGCGAGGTCACCCCTCCACTTT. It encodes CASSQGLPGQGARSPLHF.

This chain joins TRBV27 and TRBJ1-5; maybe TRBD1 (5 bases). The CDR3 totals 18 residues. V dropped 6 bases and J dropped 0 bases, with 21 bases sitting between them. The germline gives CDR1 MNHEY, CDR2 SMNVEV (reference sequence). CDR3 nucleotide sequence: TGTGCCAGCAGACGCCTGGGACTTAATAGCAATAGCAATCAGCCCCAGCATTTT. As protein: CASRRLGLNSNSNQPQHF.

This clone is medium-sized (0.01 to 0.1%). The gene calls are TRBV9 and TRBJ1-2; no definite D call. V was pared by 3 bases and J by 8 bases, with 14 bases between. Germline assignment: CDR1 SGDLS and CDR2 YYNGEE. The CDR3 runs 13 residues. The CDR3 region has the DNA TGTGCCAGCAGCGCAGGACCTAGTGGCGGCTACACCTTC. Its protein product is CASSAGPSGGYTF.

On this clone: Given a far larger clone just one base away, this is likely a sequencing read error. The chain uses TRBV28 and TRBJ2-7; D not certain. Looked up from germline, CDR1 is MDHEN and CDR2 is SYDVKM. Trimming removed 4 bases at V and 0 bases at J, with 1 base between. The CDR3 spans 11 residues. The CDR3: CASSYSYEQYF. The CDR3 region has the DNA TGTGCCAGCAGTTACTCCTACGAGCAGTACTTC.

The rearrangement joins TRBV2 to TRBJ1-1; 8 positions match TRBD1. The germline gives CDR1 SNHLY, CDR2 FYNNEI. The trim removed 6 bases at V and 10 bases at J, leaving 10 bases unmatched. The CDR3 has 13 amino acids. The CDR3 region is CASRGQDVGGAFF. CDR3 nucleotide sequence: TGTGCCAGCAGGGGACAGGATGTAGGAGGAGCTTTCTTT.

The CDR3 reads CASSTLAGGQETQYF. The CDR3, as DNA: TGTGCCAGCTCAACCCTAGCGGGGGGTCAAGAGACCCAGTACTTC. The chain employs TRBV18 and TRBJ2-5; TRBD2 agrees at 11 bases. The junction had 4 bases not matched to a gene; V was cut back by 5 bases and J by 2 bases. The CDR3 sequence is 15 residues long. Looked up from germline, CDR1 is KGHSH and CDR2 is LQKENI.

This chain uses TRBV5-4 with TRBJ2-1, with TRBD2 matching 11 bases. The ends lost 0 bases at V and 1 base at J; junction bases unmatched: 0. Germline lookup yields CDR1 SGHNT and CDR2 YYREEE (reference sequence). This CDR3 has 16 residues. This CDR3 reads CASSLGLAGSYNEQFF. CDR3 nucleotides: TGTGCCAGCAGCTTGGGACTAGCGGGGTCCTACAATGAGCAGTTCTTC.

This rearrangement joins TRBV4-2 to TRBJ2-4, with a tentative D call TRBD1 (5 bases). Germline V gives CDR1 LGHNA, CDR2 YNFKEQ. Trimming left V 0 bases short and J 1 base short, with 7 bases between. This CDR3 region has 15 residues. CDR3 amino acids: CASSQEAGAKNIQYF. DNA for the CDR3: TGTGCCAGCAGCCAAGAAGCAGGGGCCAAAAACATTCAGTACTTC.

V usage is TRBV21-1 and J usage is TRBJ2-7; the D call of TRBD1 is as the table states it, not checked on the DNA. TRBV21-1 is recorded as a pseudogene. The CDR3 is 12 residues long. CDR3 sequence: CASSDRAYEQYF. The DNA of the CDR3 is TGTGCCAGCAGTGACAGGGCGTACGAGCAGTACTTC.

Here the CDR3 reads CASSFYFTSSGFSADTQYF. DNA of the CDR3: TGTGCCAGCAGCTTTTATTTTACCTCGAGCGGTTTTTCTGCAGATACGCAGTATTTT. J is TRBJ2-3 and V is TRBV5-6, with D perhaps matching TRBD2 (5 bases). Trimming pared 2 bases from V and 4 bases from J, leaving 26 bases between. Per the germline V gene, CDR1 is SGHDT and CDR2 is YYEEEE. This CDR3 is 19 amino acids long.

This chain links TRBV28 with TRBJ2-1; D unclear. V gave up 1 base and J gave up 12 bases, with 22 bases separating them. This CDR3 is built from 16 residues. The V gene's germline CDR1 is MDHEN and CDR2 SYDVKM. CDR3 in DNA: TGTGCCAGCAGTTTATCCCTGGACCCGGGTTACGGTTGGCAGTTCTTC. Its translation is CASSLSLDPGYGWQFF.

The CDR3 DNA reads as TGTGCCAGCTCACTTTACCAGGGGGCCCCCAATGAGCAGTTCTTC. The encoded protein is CASSLYQGAPNEQFF. V and J are TRBV18 and TRBJ2-1, with 8 bases aligning to TRBD1. In germline, CDR1 is KGHSH, CDR2 LQKENI. The ends lost 4 bases at V and 6 bases at J; junction bases unmatched: 8. This CDR3 is 15 amino acids long. Together with reference TRBV18 and TRBJ2-1, the CDR3 gives the full variable domain: NAGVMQNPRHLVRRRGQEARLRCSPMKGHSHVYWYRQLPEEGLKFMVYLQKENIIDESGMPKERFSAEFPKEGPSILRIQQVVRGDSAAYFCASSLYQGAPNEQFFGPGTRLTVL.